This T cell receptor beta chain was captured in a study of blood T cell repertoires in COVID-19. V was cut by 0 bases and J by 0 bases, with 16 bases left in between. The CDR3 extends over 18 amino acids. Germline CDR1 and CDR2: SGHRS and YFSETQ. Per the authors' pipeline: Scientists estimated how many nucleated cells there were by amplifying reference gene primers. The method was immunoSEQ multiplex PCR; TCRdb's version includes in-frame clones alone and lacks a portion of them. The V and J calls and the clone size are those of that table, but D and trimming were determined from the DNA. The sample lists 300,000 or so clones, 85% to 90% occurring once. The participants were between roughly 18 and 100 years old and came from 24 US areas. Participants were placed into cohorts based on the clinical history they reported.

The source is a woman in her fifties or sixties who had been exposed to COVID-19. The specimen sequenced was PBMCs or T cells enriched from blood (not recorded which). The chain has TRBV5-1 and TRBJ1-3, with D possibly matching TRBD1 (5 bases). The CDR3 sequence: CASSLVSSGPRSGNTIYF. CDR3 sequence (DNA): TGCGCCAGCAGCTTGGTATCCTCAGGGCCCCGCTCTGGAAACACCATATATTTT.